The 26 T cell receptor beta chains in this list originate from one sample, sequenced in a study of blood T cells in healthy people across ages. Using a J-beta primer mix together with a sample-barcoded 5' primer, a second PCR was run for about 6 to 12 cycles. TCRdb reprocessed the 5' RACE reads via MiXCR and lists one record per CDR3 protein. The sample has hundreds of thousands of distinct CDR3 sequences, around 24% seen once. The same sample was also used in a study of T cells of mothers and their children.

Sequencing was carried out using blood. The receptor source for this set is a boy between 10 and 17 years old in good health.

This chain links TRBV9 with TRBJ2-3; 11 nucleotides align to TRBD2. Germline CDR1 and CDR2: SGDLS and YYNGEE. CDR3 length: 17 residues. The V and J ends lost 5 bases and 1 base, in that order; junction bases with no gene match: 9. CDR3 DNA sequence: TGTGCCAGCAGTGCATCTCTGGGACTAGCGGGCACAGATACGCAGTATTTT. Translation: CASSASLGLAGTDTQYF.

This chain links TRBV7-2 with TRBJ2-3, with 11 positions matching TRBD1. The germline V gene encodes CDR1 SGHTA and CDR2 FQGNSA. The CDR3 has 18 amino acids. Unmatched junction bases numbered 8, after V lost 0 bases and J lost 3 bases. CDR3 sequence: CASSLAGRGQGATDTQYF. The CDR3, as DNA: TGTGCCAGCAGCTTAGCGGGCCGCGGACAGGGGGCGACAGATACGCAGTATTTT.

The table lists this clonotype with a few counts. The CDR3 nucleotides read TGTGCCAGCAGATACCCCCTTTCGAGTCCGGGCACCGGGGAGCTGTTTTTT. As protein: CASRYPLSSPGTGELFF. The chain recombines TRBV6-2 or TRBV6-3 with TRBJ2-2; D unclear. From germline, CDR1 is MNHEY and CDR2 SVGEGT. The V and J ends lost 6 bases and 4 bases respectively, with 21 bases between them. This CDR3 is 17 amino acids long.

This chain uses TRBV5-5 with TRBJ2-5; D ambiguous. Looked up from germline, CDR1 is SGHKS and CDR2 is YYEKEE (reference sequence). There are 16 residues in the CDR3. The V end was cut by 3 bases, the J end by 0 bases, with 15 bases between. The CDR3: CASSYATGRYQETQYF. The CDR3 DNA reads TGTGCCAGCAGCTACGCGACTGGTCGATACCAAGAGACCCAGTACTTC.

Comment on this clonotype: This may arise from a read error, as a much more abundant clone is one base away. V gene TRBV6-2 or TRBV6-3 combines with J gene TRBJ1-2; D is uncertain. Germline V gene lookup returns CDR1 MNHEY and CDR2 SVGEGT. The CDR3 has 14 residues. Here the CDR3 reads CACSYIGPNYGYTF. The CDR3, as DNA: TGTGCCTGCAGTTACATAGGACCGAACTATGGCTACACCTTC.

The sample holds a few counts of this clonotype. The chain carries TRBV4-3 and TRBJ2-7, with 7 bases lining up with TRBD1. Germline-derived CDR1 and CDR2 are LGHNA and YSLEER. This CDR3 is 15 amino acids long. V lost 3 bases to trimming and J lost 0 bases; unmatched junction nucleotides: 5. The CDR3 sequence: CASSQWTGSSYEQYF. Here the CDR3 DNA reads TGCGCCAGCAGCCAGTGGACAGGTAGCTCCTACGAGCAGTACTTC.

The chain has TRBV6-2 or TRBV6-3 and TRBJ2-7; the match to TRBD2 covers 11 bases. Trimming removed 6 bases from V and 5 bases from J; junction bases left unmatched: 9. The germline V gene has CDR1 MNHEY and CDR2 SVGEGT. CDR3 size: 15 residues. As DNA, the CDR3 is TGTGCCAGCAGGGGACTAGCGGTTGGAGACGACGAGCAGTACTTC. It specifies CASRGLAVGDDEQYF.

The CDR3 region has the DNA TGTGCCAGCAGCCAAGAACCGGGACTGCAAGAGACCCAGTACTTC. Translating gives CASSQEPGLQETQYF. The chain employs TRBV4-2 and TRBJ2-5, with D possibly TRBD2 on 6 matching bases. Germline CDR1 is LGHNA and CDR2 is YNFKEQ. The V and J ends lost 0 bases and 2 bases respectively, with 10 bases between them. CDR3 size: 15 residues.

About this clonotype itself: Likely a read error: the CDR3 ends without its conserved phenylalanine or tryptophan. The V gene is TRBV5-1, the J gene TRBJ2-5, with a possible D match to TRBD2 (6 bases). CDR3 size: 16 residues. The germline V gene has CDR1 SGHRS and CDR2 YFSETQ. With 0 bases removed from V and 5 bases from J, the gap between germline ends came to 17 bases. CDR3 sequence (DNA): TGCGCCAGCAGCTTGGAGTGGGACTCCAACGGGGAGACCCAGTACCTC. Amino acids: CASSLEWDSNGETQYL.

The genes are TRBV29-1 and TRBJ1-1; weak D call: TRBD1 (5 bases). Germline V gene data show CDR1 as SQVTM and CDR2 as ANQGSEA. The CDR3 is 13 residues long. Trimming took 4 bases from V and 1 from J, leaving 10 bases between them. The CDR3 region is CSVASTANTEAFF. In nucleotides, the CDR3 is TGCAGCGTTGCCTCGACAGCGAACACTGAAGCTTTCTTT.

With regard to this clonotype: The junction departs from germline at one end; a sequencing error may be responsible. V gene TRBV20-1 combines with J gene TRBJ2-5, with 14 bases fitting TRBD2. The CDR3 runs 14 residues. Germline V lookup: CDR1 DFQATT, CDR2 SNEGSKA (reference sequence). CDR3 protein: CGAGTSGRSETQYF. CDR3 nucleotides: TGCGGTGCAGGGACTAGCGGGAGATCGGAGACCCAGTACTTC.

This clonotype turned up a few times. V is TRBV6-1 and J is TRBJ2-1; the match to TRBD2 covers 16 bases. This CDR3 is 18 amino acids long. Germline CDR1 and CDR2: MNHNS and SASEGT. Trimming removed 6 bases from V and 0 bases from J; junction bases left unmatched: 5. Here the CDR3 DNA reads TGTGCCAGCAGACCCGGGACTAGCGGGGGGGGCTCCTACAATGAGCAGTTCTTC. Translation: CASRPGTSGGGSYNEQFF.

This chain uses TRBV5-1 with TRBJ2-1; D is perhaps TRBD1 (5 bases). Germline values: CDR1 SGHRS, CDR2 YFSETQ. The CDR3 has 14 residues. The ends were cut back, 4 bases at V and 6 bases at J, with 14 bases in the middle. The CDR3 coding sequence is TGCGCCAGCAGCCGCGCCAGGGTGGGCAATGAGCAGTTCTTC. The encoded protein is CASSRARVGNEQFF.

The V gene is TRBV12-3 or TRBV12-4, the J gene TRBJ2-2; tentatively, D is TRBD1 (5 bases). The CDR3 runs to 12 residues. V shed 5 bases and J shed 8 bases, with 9 bases lying between them. This CDR3 is CASSRREGELFF. The CDR3 region has the DNA TGTGCCAGCAGTCGCAGGGAAGGGGAGCTGTTTTTT.

The rearrangement links TRBV6-2 or TRBV6-3 to TRBJ2-1; no clear D. Germline V gives CDR1 MNHEY, CDR2 SVGEGT. This CDR3 is built from 14 residues. V lost 7 bases to trimming and J lost 5 bases, with 15 bases between them. The chain's CDR3 is CASTIYGFHNEQFF. The CDR3 DNA sequence: TGTGCCAGCACCATCTATGGGTTCCACAATGAGCAGTTCTTC.

This clonotype appeared a few times. The chain couples TRBV20-1 to TRBJ1-6; perhaps TRBD1 as D (5 bases). V was shortened by 3 bases and J by 10 bases, with 13 bases between the two germline ends. Germline V gene sequence: CDR1 DFQATT, CDR2 SNEGSKA (reference sequence). The CDR3 runs to 13 residues. In DNA form, the CDR3 reads TGCAGTGCTAGGGACACAATACAATCACCCCTCCACTTT. Encoded protein: CSARDTIQSPLHF.

The J gene is TRBJ2-7, the V gene TRBV4-3; possibly TRBD1 for D (6 bases). This CDR3 contains 14 residues. From germline, CDR1 is LGHNA and CDR2 YSLEER. V lost 1 base, J lost 3 bases, and 10 bases lay in between. The CDR3 sequence is CASSQGPGVYEQYF. CDR3 in DNA: TGCGCCAGCAGCCAAGGACCAGGGGTCTACGAGCAGTACTTC.

The V and J genes are TRBV7-9 and TRBJ2-5; D could derive from TRBD1 or TRBD2 (5 bases each). V lost 7 bases and J 1 base, leaving 10 bases between the germline ends. Germline V gene data show CDR1 as SEHNR and CDR2 as FQNEAQ (reference sequence). The CDR3 is 13 amino acids. The CDR3 here is CASMGTGQETQYF. In DNA form, the CDR3 reads TGTGCCAGCATGGGGACGGGCCAAGAGACCCAGTACTTC.

The chain employs TRBV27 and TRBJ1-5; D perhaps matches TRBD1 (5 bases). Germline CDR1 and CDR2: MNHEY and SMNVEV (reference sequence). The CDR3 is 12 residues long. V dropped 3 bases and J dropped 7 bases, with 7 bases sitting between them. CDR3 sequence (DNA): TGTGCCAGCAGTTTTCCAGGGCAGCCCCAGCATTTT. This sequence encodes CASSFPGQPQHF.

This chain connects TRBV7-2 to TRBJ2-5, with D uncertain. The end of the DNA aligns better with TRBJ2-1, so the J call may be wrong. The CDR3 is 14 amino acids. Germline V lookup: CDR1 SGHTA, CDR2 FQGNSA. This CDR3 is CASSLPRQTNEQFF. Written as DNA, the CDR3 is TGTGCCAGCAGCTTACCTCGGCAGACGAATGAGCAGTTCTTC.

This clonotype was seen a handful of times. This rearrangement joins TRBV2 to TRBJ2-1, with D perhaps matching TRBD1 (5 bases). The CDR3 is made up of 14 amino acids. Trimming left V 5 bases short and J 0 bases short, with 8 bases between. Germline V CDR1 and CDR2: SNHLY, FYNNEI. In DNA form, the CDR3 reads TGTGCCAGCAGTCTCAGGGTCTCCTACAATGAGCAGTTCTTC. As protein: CASSLRVSYNEQFF.

CDR3: CASSQGEGAPYEQYF. For the CDR3, the DNA is TGCGCCAGCAGCCAAGGAGAAGGGGCACCCTACGAGCAGTACTTC. The chain carries TRBV4-3 and TRBJ2-1; the D gene is possibly TRBD1 (5 bases). The end of the DNA aligns better with TRBJ2-7, so the J call may be wrong. The CDR3 covers 15 residues. Looked up from germline, CDR1 is LGHNA and CDR2 is YSLEER.

This rearrangement joins TRBV7-2 to TRBJ2-1; no firm D call. V was pared by 1 base and J by 13 bases, with 14 bases between. Germline lookup yields CDR1 SGHTA and CDR2 FQGNSA. The CDR3 has 13 residues. The CDR3 nucleotides are TGTGCCAGCAGCTTAGGATCCCTGGGTGAACAGTTCTTC. It codes for CASSLGSLGEQFF. The whole variable domain, remainder taken from reference TRBV7-2 and TRBJ2-1, is GAGVSQSPSNKVTEKGKDVELRCDPISGHTALYWYRQSLGQGLEFLIYFQGNSAPDKSGLPSDRFSAERTGGSVSTLTIQRTQQEDSAVYLCASSLGSLGEQFFGPGTRLTVL.

This clonotype was counted between two and nine times. The chain joins TRBV5-1 to TRBJ1-1; a possible D gene is TRBD1 (6 bases). From germline, CDR1 is SGHRS and CDR2 YFSETQ. V shed 4 bases and J shed 2 bases, with 12 bases lying between them. The CDR3 length is 14 residues. The CDR3 spells CASSLMDSNTEAFF. The CDR3 region has the DNA TGCGCCAGCAGCCTAATGGACAGCAACACTGAAGCTTTCTTT.

DNA for the CDR3: TGTGCCATCCCAACTCGAGGGCTCTCCCATACCGGGGAGCTGTTTTTT. Its translation is CAIPTRGLSHTGELFF. The J gene is TRBJ2-2, the V gene TRBV25-1; tentatively, D is TRBD2 (5 bases). In germline, CDR1 is MGHDK, CDR2 SYGVNS. The CDR3 sequence is 16 residues long. V was shortened by 10 bases and J by 5 bases, with 23 bases between the two germline ends.

This clonotype has more than one count but fewer than ten. V and J are TRBV7-6 and TRBJ2-5; D ambiguous. The J call may not be correct, given that the DNA end is closer to TRBJ2-1. Germline CDR1 SGHVS, CDR2 FNYEAQ. The CDR3 contains 11 residues. In nucleotides, the CDR3 is TGTGCCAGCAGCTTAGTATATGAGCAGTTCTTC. Protein sequence: CASSLVYEQFF.